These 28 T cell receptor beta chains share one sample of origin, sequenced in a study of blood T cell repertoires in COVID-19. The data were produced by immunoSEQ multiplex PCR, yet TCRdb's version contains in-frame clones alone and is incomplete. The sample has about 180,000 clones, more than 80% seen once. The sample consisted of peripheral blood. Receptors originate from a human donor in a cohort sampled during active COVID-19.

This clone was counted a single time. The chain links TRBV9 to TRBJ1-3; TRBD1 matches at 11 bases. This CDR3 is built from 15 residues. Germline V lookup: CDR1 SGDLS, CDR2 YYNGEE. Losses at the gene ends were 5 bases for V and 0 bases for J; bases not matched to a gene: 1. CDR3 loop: CASSGTGGSGNTIYF. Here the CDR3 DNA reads TGTGCCAGCAGTGGGACAGGGGGCTCTGGAAACACCATATATTTT.

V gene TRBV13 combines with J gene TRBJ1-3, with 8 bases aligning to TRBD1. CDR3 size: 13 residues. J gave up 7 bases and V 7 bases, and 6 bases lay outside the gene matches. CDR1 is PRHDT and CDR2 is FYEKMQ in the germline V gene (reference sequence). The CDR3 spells CASNGQGRNTIYF. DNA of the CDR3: TGTGCCAGCAACGGACAGGGAAGGAACACCATATATTTT. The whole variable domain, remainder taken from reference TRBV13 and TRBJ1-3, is AAGVIQSPRHLIKEKRETATLKCYPIPRHDTVYWYQQGPGQDPQFLISFYEKMQSDKGSIPDRFSAQQFSDYHSELNMSSLELGDSALYFCASNGQGRNTIYFGEGSWLTVV.

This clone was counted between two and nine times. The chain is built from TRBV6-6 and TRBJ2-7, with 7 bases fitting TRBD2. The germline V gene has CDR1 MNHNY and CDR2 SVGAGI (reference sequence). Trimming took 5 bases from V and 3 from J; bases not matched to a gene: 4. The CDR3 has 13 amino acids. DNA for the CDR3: TGTGCCAGCAGTCCCTGGACTAGCTACGAGCAGTACTTC. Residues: CASSPWTSYEQYF.

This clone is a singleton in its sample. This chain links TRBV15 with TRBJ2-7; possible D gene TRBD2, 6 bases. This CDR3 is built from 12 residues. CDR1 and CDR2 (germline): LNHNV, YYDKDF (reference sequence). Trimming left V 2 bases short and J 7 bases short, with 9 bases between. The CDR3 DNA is TGTGCCACCAGCAGATGGGCGGGGGAGCAGTACTTC. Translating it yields CATSRWAGEQYF.

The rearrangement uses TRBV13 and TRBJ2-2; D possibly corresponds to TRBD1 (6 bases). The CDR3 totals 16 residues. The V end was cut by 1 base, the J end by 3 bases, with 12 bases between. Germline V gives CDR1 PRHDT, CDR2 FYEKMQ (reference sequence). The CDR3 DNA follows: TGTGCCAGCAGCTTAGATGTGGGGGCGGACACCGGGGAGCTGTTTTTT. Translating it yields CASSLDVGADTGELFF.

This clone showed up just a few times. CDR3 in amino acids: CASSTYREPEQYF. The DNA for the CDR3 is TGTGCCAGTAGTACCTACAGGGAACCCGAGCAGTACTTC. The chain joins TRBV19 to TRBJ2-7, with D possibly matching TRBD1 (6 bases). CDR3 length: 13 amino acids. Deletions cut 4 bases from V and 6 bases from J, with 13 bases between. Germline V gene lookup returns CDR1 LNHDA and CDR2 SQIVND (reference sequence).

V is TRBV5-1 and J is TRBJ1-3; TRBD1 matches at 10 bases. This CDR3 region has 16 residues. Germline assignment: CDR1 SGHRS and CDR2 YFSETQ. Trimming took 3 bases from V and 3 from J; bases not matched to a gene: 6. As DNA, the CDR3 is TGCGCCAGCAGCTCGACGACAGGGGGCCGTGGAAACACCATATATTTT. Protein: CASSSTTGGRGNTIYF.

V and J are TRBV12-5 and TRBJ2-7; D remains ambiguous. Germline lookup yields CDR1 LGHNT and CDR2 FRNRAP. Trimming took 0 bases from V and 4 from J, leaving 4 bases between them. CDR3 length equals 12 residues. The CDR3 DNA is TGTGCTAGTGGTTTGGTACTATACGAGCAGTACTTC. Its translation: CASGLVLYEQYF.

This chain's CDR3 is CASSYGGGAAEQYF. The CDR3, as DNA: TGTGCCAGCAGTTACGGCGGGGGGGCCGCCGAGCAGTACTTC. J is TRBJ2-7 and V is TRBV6-5, with 9 bases fitting TRBD2. The CDR3 totals 14 residues. Germline assignment: CDR1 MNHEY and CDR2 SVGAGI. Trimming removed 2 bases from V and 6 bases from J; junction bases left unmatched: 5.

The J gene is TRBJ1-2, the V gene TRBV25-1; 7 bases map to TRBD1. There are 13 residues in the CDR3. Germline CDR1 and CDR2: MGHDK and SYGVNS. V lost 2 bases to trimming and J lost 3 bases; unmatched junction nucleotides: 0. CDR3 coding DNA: TGTGCCAGCAGTGAAGGGACAGACTATGGCTACACCTTC. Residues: CASSEGTDYGYTF.

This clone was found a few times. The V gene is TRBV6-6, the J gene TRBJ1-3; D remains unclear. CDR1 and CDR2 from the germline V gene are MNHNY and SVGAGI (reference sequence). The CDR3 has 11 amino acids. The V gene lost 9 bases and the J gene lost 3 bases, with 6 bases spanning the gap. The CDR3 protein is CASTFGNTIYF. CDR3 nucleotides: TGTGCCAGTACATTTGGAAACACCATATATTTT.

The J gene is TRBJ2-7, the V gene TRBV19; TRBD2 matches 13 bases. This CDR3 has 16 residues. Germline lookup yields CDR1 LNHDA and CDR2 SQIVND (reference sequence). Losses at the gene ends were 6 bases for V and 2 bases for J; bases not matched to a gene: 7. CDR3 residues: CASSSIGLAGAYEQYF. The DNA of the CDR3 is TGTGCCAGTAGCAGCATCGGACTAGCGGGGGCCTACGAGCAGTACTTC.

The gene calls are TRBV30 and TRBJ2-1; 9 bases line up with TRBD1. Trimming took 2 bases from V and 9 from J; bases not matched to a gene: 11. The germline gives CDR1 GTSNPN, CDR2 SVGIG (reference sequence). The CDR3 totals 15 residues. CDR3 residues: CAWSPHRDRATEQFF. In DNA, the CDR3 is TGTGCCTGGAGTCCCCACCGGGACAGGGCGACTGAGCAGTTCTTC.

The DNA of the CDR3 is TGCGCCAGCAGCCAAGATAAAGGCCTGACCGGGGAGGGGGAGCTGTTTTTT. The encoded protein is CASSQDKGLTGEGELFF. The rearrangement uses TRBV4-1 and TRBJ2-2; D might be TRBD2 (5 bases). V lost 0 bases, J lost 8 bases, and 19 bases lay in between. CDR1 MGHRA and CDR2 YSYEKL come from the germline V gene. The CDR3 has 17 residues.

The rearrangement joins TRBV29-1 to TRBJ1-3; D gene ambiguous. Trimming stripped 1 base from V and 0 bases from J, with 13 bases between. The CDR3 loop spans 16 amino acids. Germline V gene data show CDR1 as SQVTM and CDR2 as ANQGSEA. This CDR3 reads CSVEGYTQNSGNTIYF. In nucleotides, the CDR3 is TGCAGCGTTGAAGGTTACACGCAGAACTCTGGAAACACCATATATTTT.

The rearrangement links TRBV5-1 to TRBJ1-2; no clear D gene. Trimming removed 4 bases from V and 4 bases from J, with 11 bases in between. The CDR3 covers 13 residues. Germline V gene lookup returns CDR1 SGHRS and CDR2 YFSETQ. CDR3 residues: CASSPGPAYGYTF. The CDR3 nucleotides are TGCGCCAGCAGCCCGGGTCCTGCCTATGGCTACACCTTC.

The CDR3, as DNA: TGCGCCAGCAGCTTGGCCGGGGGGAGCTCCTACGAGCAGTACTTC. Its translation: CASSLAGGSSYEQYF. The chain links TRBV5-1 to TRBJ2-7; 7 bases line up with TRBD2. Trimming cost V 0 bases and J 0 bases; bases outside gene matches: 3. The V gene's germline CDR1 is SGHRS and CDR2 YFSETQ. The CDR3 contains 15 residues.

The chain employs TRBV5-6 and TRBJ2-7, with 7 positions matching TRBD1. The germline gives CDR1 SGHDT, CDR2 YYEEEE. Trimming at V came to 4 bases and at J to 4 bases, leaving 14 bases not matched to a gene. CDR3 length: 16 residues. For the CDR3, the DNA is TGTGCCAGCAGCCCCATAAACAGGGGCAGGGGTTACGAGCAGTACTTC. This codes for CASSPINRGRGYEQYF. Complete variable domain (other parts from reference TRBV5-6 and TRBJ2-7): DAGVTQSPTHLIKTRGQQVTLRCSPKSGHDTVSWYQQALGQGPQFIFQYYEEEERQRGNFPDRFSGHQFPNYSSELNVNALLLGDSALYLCASSPINRGRGYEQYFGPGTRLTVT.

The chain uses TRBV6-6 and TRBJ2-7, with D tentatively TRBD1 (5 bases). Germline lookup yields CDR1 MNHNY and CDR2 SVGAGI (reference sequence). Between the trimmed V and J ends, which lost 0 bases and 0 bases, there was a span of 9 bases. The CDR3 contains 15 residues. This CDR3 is CASSYSSRASYEQYF. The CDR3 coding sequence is TGTGCCAGCAGTTACTCGAGCAGGGCCTCCTACGAGCAGTACTTC.

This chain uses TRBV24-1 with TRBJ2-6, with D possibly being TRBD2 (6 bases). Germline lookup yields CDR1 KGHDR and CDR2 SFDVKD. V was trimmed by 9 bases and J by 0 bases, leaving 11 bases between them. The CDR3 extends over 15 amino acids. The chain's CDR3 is CATESGRSGANVLTF. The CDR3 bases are TGTGCCACCGAGAGCGGGCGCTCTGGGGCCAACGTCCTGACTTTC.

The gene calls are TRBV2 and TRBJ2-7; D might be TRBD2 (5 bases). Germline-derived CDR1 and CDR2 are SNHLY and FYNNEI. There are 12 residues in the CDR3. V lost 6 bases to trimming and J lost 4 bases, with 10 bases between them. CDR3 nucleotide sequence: TGTGCCAGCAGGTACACTAGTTACGAGCAGTACTTC. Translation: CASRYTSYEQYF.

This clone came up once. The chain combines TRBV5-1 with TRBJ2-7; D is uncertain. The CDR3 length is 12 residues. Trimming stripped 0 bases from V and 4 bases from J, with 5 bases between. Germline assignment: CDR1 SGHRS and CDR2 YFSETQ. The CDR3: CASSLGAYEQYF. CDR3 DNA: TGCGCCAGCAGCTTGGGAGCTTACGAGCAGTACTTC.

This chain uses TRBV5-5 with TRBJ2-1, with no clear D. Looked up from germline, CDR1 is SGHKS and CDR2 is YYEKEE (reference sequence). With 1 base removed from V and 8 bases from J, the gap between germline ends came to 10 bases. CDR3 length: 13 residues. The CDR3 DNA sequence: TGTGCCAGCAGCTTGACACCTCCAGATGAGCAGTTCTTC. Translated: CASSLTPPDEQFF.

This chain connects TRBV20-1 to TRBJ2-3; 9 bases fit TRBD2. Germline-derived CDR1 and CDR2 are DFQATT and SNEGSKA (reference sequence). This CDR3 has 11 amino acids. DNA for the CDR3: TGCGGGACTAGCAGGCCAGATACGCAGTATTTT. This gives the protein CGTSRPDTQYF.

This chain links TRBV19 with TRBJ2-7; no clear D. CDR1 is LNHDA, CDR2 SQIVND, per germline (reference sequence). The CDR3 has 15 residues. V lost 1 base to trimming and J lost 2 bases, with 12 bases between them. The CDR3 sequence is CASSIGATEPYEQYF. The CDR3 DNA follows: TGTGCCAGTAGTATAGGAGCGACGGAACCCTACGAGCAGTACTTC.

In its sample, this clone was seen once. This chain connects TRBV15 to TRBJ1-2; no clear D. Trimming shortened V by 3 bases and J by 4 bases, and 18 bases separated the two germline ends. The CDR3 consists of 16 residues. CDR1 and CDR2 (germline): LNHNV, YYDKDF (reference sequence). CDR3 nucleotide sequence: TGTGCCACCAGCAGCCTCACCGGCAGGCGGGGCTATGGCTACACCTTC. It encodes CATSSLTGRRGYGYTF.

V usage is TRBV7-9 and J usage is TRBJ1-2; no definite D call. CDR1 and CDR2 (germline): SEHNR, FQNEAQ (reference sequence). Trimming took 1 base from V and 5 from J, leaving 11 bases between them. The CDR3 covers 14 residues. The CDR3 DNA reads TGTGCCAGCAGCTTAGTTGGAGACCCATATGGCTACACCTTC. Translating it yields CASSLVGDPYGYTF.

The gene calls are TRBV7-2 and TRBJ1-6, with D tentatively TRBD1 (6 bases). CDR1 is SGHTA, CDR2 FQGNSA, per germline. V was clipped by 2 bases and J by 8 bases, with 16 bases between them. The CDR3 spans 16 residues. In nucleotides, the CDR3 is TGTGCCAGCAGCTTACTACGGGGGGGCGGAGATTCACCCCTCCACTTT. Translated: CASSLLRGGGDSPLHF.